This TCR beta chain was recorded in a study of cytomegalovirus exposure and HLA in healthy donors. At the level of the study: Roughly 80 million unique TCRs from HLA-typed donors made up an early data release. General study points: Analyzed later, most CMV-associated TCR beta chains appeared HLA-restricted. Most TCRs appeared rarely, but some public TCRs recurred in many donors.

This clone was counted between two and nine times. Antigen: not known. This CDR3 comprises 15 residues. Per the germline V gene, CDR1 is LNHDA and CDR2 is SQIVND (reference sequence). The junction had 11 bases not matched to a gene; V was cut back by 5 bases and J by 8 bases. The PCR contained 60 Vbeta and 13 Jbeta primers. The repertoire was sequenced with immunoSEQ multiplex PCR; TCRdb's copy has only in-frame clones and lacks some. The sample holds 150,000 to 200,000 clones, around 82% seen once. The sequence came from a man between 60 and 70 years old in good health and CMV-seronegative. The chain is built from TRBV19 and TRBJ1-2; 10 nucleotides align to TRBD1. Sequencing was done on a sample of PBMCs. The CDR3 region is CASSLRGQGTKGYTF. As DNA, the CDR3 is TGTGCCAGTAGTCTCCGGGGACAGGGGACGAAGGGCTACACCTTC.